The present entry profiles one T cell receptor (beta chain) with its context. The antigen is undetermined. A much larger clone differs from this one at a single base, so this may be a read error. The germline gives CDR1 SGHTA, CDR2 FQGNSA. CDR3 length equals 13 residues. TCR beta CDR3 regions were amplified from RNA. The HTBI primer set drove a first-round RT-PCR of the TCR CDR3. MiXCR, applied by TCRdb to the multiplex PCR reads, yields one record per CDR3 protein. The repertoire consists of hundreds of thousands of distinct CDR3 sequences, with roughly 14% occurring once and the leading ten covering 4.3%. The sample originates from a study of T cells in Graves' hyperthyroidism and ophthalmopathy. Study overall: Peripheral blood samples were taken at initial diagnosis, prior to any treatment. The study, taken as a whole, reports: The model anticipated ophthalmopathy a median about six months pre-onset. Among clonotypes expanded in thyroid above 0.001, most were also found in blood.

Material for sequencing was blood. This sequence joins TRBV7-2 and TRBJ1-2, with D unresolved. The source is a woman between 35 and 50 years old with Graves' ophthalmopathy. CDR3 sequence reads: CASSRTDGYVYTF. The DNA of the CDR3 is TGTGCCAGCAGCCGGACGGACGGCTATGTCTACACCTTC.